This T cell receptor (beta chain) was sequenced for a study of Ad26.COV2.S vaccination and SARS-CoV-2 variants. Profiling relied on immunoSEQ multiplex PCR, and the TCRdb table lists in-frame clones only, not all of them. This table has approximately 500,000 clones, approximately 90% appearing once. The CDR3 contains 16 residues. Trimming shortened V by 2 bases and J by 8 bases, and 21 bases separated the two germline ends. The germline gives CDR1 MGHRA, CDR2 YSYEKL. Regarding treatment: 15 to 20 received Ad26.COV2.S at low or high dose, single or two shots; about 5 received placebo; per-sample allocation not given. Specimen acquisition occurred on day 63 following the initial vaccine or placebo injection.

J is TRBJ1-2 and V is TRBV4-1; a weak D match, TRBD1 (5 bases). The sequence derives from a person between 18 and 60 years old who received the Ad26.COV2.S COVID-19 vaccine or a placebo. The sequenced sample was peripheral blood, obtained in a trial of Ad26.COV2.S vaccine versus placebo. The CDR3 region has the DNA TGCGCCAGCAGCCAAACACTCGGACAACCAGGGAAGGGCTACACCTTC. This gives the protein CASSQTLGQPGKGYTF.